The 21 T cell receptor beta chains below come from one sample, sequenced in a study of early T cells in non-severe SARS-CoV-2 infection. MiXCR was run by TCRdb on the 5' RACE reads, yielding one entry per CDR3 protein. The data contain 35,000 to 40,000 distinct CDR3 sequences, roughly 5.6% of them singletons. The source material was whole blood. The receptor set was obtained from an adult who was a healthcare worker with PCR-confirmed SARS-CoV-2 infection or an uninfected control (not recorded which).

This clonotype was counted ten times or more. The genes are TRBV20-1 and TRBJ2-1; 8 bases fit TRBD2. Germline V lookup: CDR1 DFQATT, CDR2 SNEGSKA (reference sequence). CDR3 length: 15 amino acids. Trimming cost V 5 bases and J 10 bases; bases outside gene matches: 16. CDR3 nucleotide sequence: TGCAGTGCTGGACGGGGGGGAAGCGCCCCAGGAGAGCAGTTCTTC. Amino acids: CSAGRGGSAPGEQFF.

In this sample, this clonotype turned up a few times. The chain joins TRBV15 to TRBJ1-6; D unresolved. V was clipped by 0 bases and J by 9 bases, with 18 bases between them. CDR1 and CDR2 from the germline V gene are LNHNV and YYDKDF (reference sequence). The CDR3 spans 17 residues. The CDR3 coding sequence is TGTGCCACCAGCAGAGAGGCAGGAGGAACTCTAAGTTCACCCCTCCACTTT. This codes for CATSREAGGTLSSPLHF.

At least ten counts were recorded for this clonotype. The chain combines TRBV24-1 with TRBJ2-3; D could derive from TRBD1 or TRBD2 (6 bases each). Trimming removed 9 bases at V and 2 bases at J, with 11 bases between. The CDR3 spans 13 residues. Germline V gene data show CDR1 as KGHDR and CDR2 as SFDVKD. This chain's CDR3 is CATGGTNTDTQYF. The CDR3, as DNA: TGTGCCACCGGGGGGACAAACACAGATACGCAGTATTTT.

There are many counts of this clonotype. The chain couples TRBV2 to TRBJ1-1; no clear D gene. Germline V gene sequence: CDR1 SNHLY, CDR2 FYNNEI. Trimming removed 2 bases from V and 2 bases from J, with 6 bases in between. The CDR3 runs to 13 residues. CDR3: CASSEQQNTEAFF. CDR3 in DNA: TGTGCCAGCAGTGAACAGCAAAACACTGAAGCTTTCTTT.

This clonotype was seen a handful of times. This rearrangement joins TRBV27 to TRBJ1-1, with 10 bases that match TRBD1. CDR1 and CDR2 (germline): MNHEY, SMNVEV (reference sequence). V shed 6 bases and J 4 bases; nucleotides not matched to a gene: 5. The CDR3 runs to 14 residues. As DNA, the CDR3 is TGTGCCAGCAGCGGACAGGGGGAAGGCACTGAAGCTTTCTTT. Translation: CASSGQGEGTEAFF.

A few counts support this clonotype. V gene TRBV9 combines with J gene TRBJ2-6; possible D gene TRBD1, 5 bases. The CDR3 totals 16 residues. Germline V gene lookup returns CDR1 SGDLS and CDR2 YYNGEE. V was pared by 4 bases and J by 0 bases, with 11 bases between. The CDR3 nucleotides are TGTGCCAGCAGCCCCGGAGACAGCTCTGGGGCCAACGTCCTGACTTTC. It is translated as CASSPGDSSGANVLTF.

The chain carries TRBV28 and TRBJ2-1, with TRBD2 matching 14 bases. Germline values: CDR1 MDHEN, CDR2 SYDVKM. The CDR3 is 17 residues long. Unmatched junction bases numbered 10, after V lost 5 bases and J lost 7 bases. The CDR3 bases are TGTGCCAGCAGTCCGTATCCCGGGACTAGCGGGAGTAATGAGCAGTTCTTC. Protein sequence: CASSPYPGTSGSNEQFF.

This clonotype was picked up many times. The gene calls are TRBV19 and TRBJ2-7; tentatively, D is TRBD1 (6 bases). This CDR3 contains 15 residues. The V end lost 1 base, the J end lost 3 bases, and 13 bases lay between the germline ends. CDR1 and CDR2 from the germline V gene are LNHDA and SQIVND (reference sequence). The CDR3: CASSIGPGHLYEQYF. The CDR3 DNA follows: TGTGCCAGTAGTATAGGTCCGGGACACCTCTACGAGCAGTACTTC.

V gene TRBV5-1 combines with J gene TRBJ2-3; 9 bases fit TRBD2. Germline V gene lookup returns CDR1 SGHRS and CDR2 YFSETQ. The length of the CDR3 is 13 residues. V trimming: 6 bases; J trimming: 5 bases; junction bases outside the gene matches: 4. The CDR3 sequence is CASKGLALDTQYF. The CDR3 nucleotides read TGCGCCAGCAAGGGACTAGCATTAGATACGCAGTATTTT.

This clonotype was recorded many times. DNA for the CDR3: TGTGCCAGCAGTTACGAGGTGAACACCGGGGAGCTGTTTTTT. Its protein product is CASSYEVNTGELFF. The chain joins TRBV6-5 to TRBJ2-2; no clear D. Per the germline V gene, CDR1 is MNHEY and CDR2 is SVGAGI. The CDR3 consists of 14 residues. The V end lost 2 bases, the J end lost 1 base, and 5 bases lay between the germline ends.

This clonotype was counted a few times. This chain links TRBV7-9 with TRBJ2-7; 10 bases line up with TRBD1. The length of the CDR3 is 15 residues. The V segment lost 5 bases and the J segment 1 base; nucleotides outside the gene matches: 5. The germline V gene has CDR1 SEHNR and CDR2 FQNEAQ (reference sequence). The CDR3 DNA reads TGTGCCAGCAGCAAGACAGGGGGCGGGTCCTACGAGCAGTACTTC. Translating gives CASSKTGGGSYEQYF.

The sample holds many counts of this clonotype. The V and J genes are TRBV18 and TRBJ1-2, with TRBD1 as a possible D gene (6 bases). Per germline, CDR1 KGHSH and CDR2 LQKENI. With 1 base removed from V and 2 bases from J, the gap between germline ends came to 17 bases. This CDR3 spans 17 amino acids. The CDR3 sequence is CASSPLDRITSNYGYTF. CDR3 nucleotides: TGTGCCAGCTCACCACTCGACAGGATTACCTCAAACTATGGCTACACCTTC.

By share of the sample, this clonotype is medium-sized. The V gene is TRBV29-1, the J gene TRBJ1-1; the match to TRBD1 covers 7 bases. V dropped 6 bases and J dropped 0; count of bases not matched to a gene: 7. The CDR3 sequence is 14 residues long. CDR1 and CDR2 from the germline V gene are SQVTM and ANQGSEA. In DNA form, the CDR3 reads TGCAGCGTCATCGACAGGGATCTGAACACTGAAGCTTTCTTT. Amino acids: CSVIDRDLNTEAFF.

This clonotype was detected a few times. The chain links TRBV28 to TRBJ1-1; 9 nucleotides line up with TRBD1. The length of the CDR3 is 14 residues. With 7 bases clipped from V and 5 bases from J, the junction kept 8 bases outside the gene matches. The germline CDR1 and CDR2 sequences are MDHEN and SYDVKM. The CDR3 spells CASIPGQGWTEAFF. DNA of the CDR3: TGTGCCAGCATTCCGGGACAGGGATGGACTGAAGCTTTCTTT.

In this sample, this clonotype turned up a few times. The V and J genes are TRBV30 and TRBJ2-1, with D possibly being TRBD1 (6 bases). This CDR3 is built from 14 residues. The V gene lost 1 base and the J gene lost 12 bases, with 19 bases spanning the gap. Germline V gene data show CDR1 as GTSNPN and CDR2 as SVGIG (reference sequence). The CDR3 reads CAWSAKGTPWLQFF. As DNA, the CDR3 is TGTGCCTGGAGTGCAAAAGGGACACCCTGGCTGCAGTTCTTC.

The sample holds a few counts of this clonotype. This chain joins TRBV2 and TRBJ1-5; D possibly corresponds to TRBD1 (5 bases). Trimming shortened V by 4 bases and J by 3 bases, and 7 bases separated the two germline ends. CDR3 length equals 13 residues. Germline V gene sequence: CDR1 SNHLY, CDR2 FYNNEI. The CDR3 region is CASSVGDNQPQHF. CDR3 coding DNA: TGTGCCAGCAGTGTGGGGGACAATCAGCCCCAGCATTTT.

This clonotype was found many times. This sequence joins TRBV29-1 and TRBJ2-7, with TRBD2 matching over 12 bases. V gave up 6 bases and J gave up 7 bases; unmatched junction bases: 7. The length of the CDR3 is 13 residues. The V gene's germline CDR1 is SQVTM and CDR2 ANQGSEA. The CDR3 sequence: CSVASGRAWEQYF. As DNA, the CDR3 is TGCAGCGTAGCTAGCGGGAGGGCCTGGGAGCAGTACTTC.

The table lists this clonotype with many counts. The chain links TRBV28 to TRBJ2-4, with no clear D. The V end lost 5 bases, the J end lost 1 base, and 21 bases lay between the germline ends. The germline gives CDR1 MDHEN, CDR2 SYDVKM. The CDR3 spans 18 residues. The CDR3, as DNA: TGTGCCAGCAGTCCTACCTGGATAGACCTCTCCGCCAAAAACATTCAGTACTTC. Amino acid sequence: CASSPTWIDLSAKNIQYF.

This clonotype came up many times. This rearrangement joins TRBV2 to TRBJ1-5; perhaps TRBD1 as D (5 bases). This CDR3 is built from 13 residues. CDR1 and CDR2 from the germline V gene are SNHLY and FYNNEI. V lost 8 bases, J lost 4 bases, and 12 bases lay in between. The CDR3 loop is CASQEGRNQPQHF. CDR3 DNA: TGTGCCAGCCAGGAGGGGCGTAATCAGCCCCAGCATTTT.

This clonotype was seen at least ten times. V is TRBV5-4 and J is TRBJ2-3; unclear D gene. Germline CDR1 SGHNT, CDR2 YYREEE (reference sequence). There are 14 residues in the CDR3. V lost 0 bases to trimming and J lost 2 bases, with 7 bases between them. Written as DNA, the CDR3 is TGTGCCAGCAGCTTGGGACCAACCACAGATACGCAGTATTTT. Its translation: CASSLGPTTDTQYF.

This clonotype showed up many times. The genes are TRBV19 and TRBJ2-1; no definite D call. Per the germline V gene, CDR1 is LNHDA and CDR2 is SQIVND (reference sequence). V dropped 4 bases and J dropped 3 bases, with 7 bases sitting between them. This CDR3 is 13 amino acids long. The CDR3 sequence is CASSKSIYNEQFF. CDR3 DNA: TGTGCCAGTAGTAAAAGCATCTACAATGAGCAGTTCTTC.